These 6 T cell receptor beta chains originate from one sample sequenced in a study of CD8 T cells in Susac syndrome. An input of about 0.45 to 1 ug of RNA was subjected to reverse transcription using random hexamers. Each CDR3 protein gets one entry after TCRdb re-called the immunoSEQ multiplex PCR reads with MiXCR. The data contain about 120,000 distinct CDR3 sequences, about 95% of them singletons. Sample: CD8+ T cells from PBMCs. Receptor source: a human donor with Susac syndrome.

For the CDR3, the DNA is TGTGCCAGCAGCCGAATTGGGGGTTGGAACACTGAAGCTTTCTTT. Its translation: CASSRIGGWNTEAFF. The chain carries TRBV13 and TRBJ1-1; possible D gene TRBD1, 5 bases. The V gene's germline CDR1 is PRHDT and CDR2 FYEKMQ (reference sequence). The CDR3 is 15 residues long. Trimming took 5 bases from V and 1 from J, leaving 14 bases between them.

This sequence joins TRBV4-1 and TRBJ1-2; a weak D match, TRBD1 (6 bases). Germline V lookup: CDR1 MGHRA, CDR2 YSYEKL. V lost 2 bases and J lost 6, with 13 bases in between. The CDR3 loop spans 14 amino acids. The CDR3 spells CASSQLPGVNGYTF. CDR3 sequence (DNA): TGCGCCAGCAGCCAACTTCCAGGGGTGAATGGCTACACCTTC.

The chain employs TRBV19 and TRBJ2-2; the D is unclear. This CDR3 comprises 12 residues. The germline V gene encodes CDR1 LNHDA and CDR2 SQIVND (reference sequence). Between the trimmed V and J ends, which lost 2 bases and 6 bases, there was a span of 4 bases. CDR3 nucleotides: TGTGCCAGTAGTATAACGGCCGGGGAGCTGTTTTTT. It codes for CASSITAGELFF.

The chain recombines TRBV5-6 with TRBJ2-1, with 8 positions matching TRBD1. Germline assignment: CDR1 SGHDT and CDR2 YYEEEE. The ends lost 1 base at V and 15 bases at J; junction bases unmatched: 9. The CDR3 runs 13 residues. The CDR3 protein is CASSLSSGTGRFF. CDR3 DNA sequence: TGTGCCAGCAGCTTGTCATCCGGGACAGGAAGGTTCTTC.

The chain recombines TRBV18 with TRBJ2-1; D tentatively fits TRBD1 or TRBD2 (5 bases each). V lost 0 bases and J lost 4, with 13 bases in between. This CDR3 has 16 residues. The V gene's germline CDR1 is KGHSH and CDR2 LQKENI. CDR3 DNA: TGTGCCAGCTCACCACCAGTGGGGGAAGCTTACAATGAGCAGTTCTTC. Its translation is CASSPPVGEAYNEQFF.

The chain couples TRBV4-1 to TRBJ2-1; possibly TRBD2 for D (6 bases). V lost 5 bases, J lost 0 bases, and 8 bases lay in between. CDR1 and CDR2 from the germline V gene are MGHRA and YSYEKL. This CDR3 is built from 14 residues. CDR3 region: CASSMGGSYNEQFF. The DNA for the CDR3 is TGCGCCAGCAGCATGGGGGGCTCCTACAATGAGCAGTTCTTC.